These 29 T cell receptor gamma chains came from one sample sequenced in a study of Vδ1+ human thymocytes. General study results and limits: Thymic TRG and TRD repertoires appeared highly polyclonal.

Their target antigens are unknown. Sequences come from RNA converted to cDNA by reverse transcription. The CDR3 regions were amplified by multiplex PCR from V-gene primers to a constant-region primer. TCRdb fed the multiplex PCR reads into CATT to redo clone calling. The table records several thousand gamma-chain clones, 56% of them present only once. The specimen sequenced was Vdelta1+ gamma-delta thymocytes from the thymus. The subset here: FACS-sorted CD3+ TCRalphabeta- TCRVdelta1+ TCRVdelta2- thymocytes. The receptors were sampled from a girl less than two years old who had congenital heart surgery.

The V gene is TRGV3, the J gene TRGJ1 or TRGJ2. TCRdb carries no J gene annotation; the J gene was assigned here by matching the DNA with germline. Germline V gene sequence: CDR1 VTNTFY, CDR2 YDVSTARD (reference sequence). Unmatched junction bases numbered 10, after V lost 4 bases and J lost 7 bases. This CDR3 is built from 13 residues. The CDR3 DNA reads TGTGCCACCTGGGATAGCCCTACATATAAGAAACTCTTT. It codes for CATWDSPTYKKLF.

About this clone itself: Different DNA sequences within this sample yield the same CDR3. The genes are TRGV3 and TRGJP2. TCRdb lists no J gene, so it was determined here by aligning the DNA to germline. V gave up 0 bases and J gave up 6 bases; unmatched junction bases: 4. The CDR3 loop spans 14 amino acids. Germline V gene lookup returns CDR1 VTNTFY and CDR2 YDVSTARD (reference sequence). As DNA, the CDR3 is TGTGCCACCTGGGACAGGCGGGGTGATTGGATCAAGACGTTT. Translating it yields CATWDRRGDWIKTF.

This chain uses TRGV3 with TRGJ1 or TRGJ2. No J segment appears in TCRdb, so it was assigned here by matching the sequence to germline. CDR3 length: 12 amino acids. Germline CDR1 is VTNTFY and CDR2 is YDVSTARD (reference sequence). The trim removed 1 base at V and 10 bases at J, leaving 7 bases unmatched. The CDR3 sequence: CATWDRYSKKLF. The CDR3 nucleotides are TGTGCCACCTGGGACAGATATTCAAAGAAACTCTTT.

Notes on this clone: At the DNA level, this CDR3 is encoded by other sequences in the same sample as well. The chain joins TRGV5 to TRGJ1 or TRGJ2. The J gene is not listed in TCRdb, so it was assigned here from a DNA match to germline. Germline V gene data show CDR1 as VINAFY and CDR2 as YDVSNSKD. The CDR3 is 14 residues long. Germline trimming cut 0 bases from V and 1 base from J; bases unmatched to any gene: 3. For the CDR3, the DNA is TGTGCCACCTGGGACAGGGGAAATTATTATAAGAAACTCTTT. Amino acid sequence: CATWDRGNYYKKLF.

The chain recombines TRGV3 with TRGJ1 or TRGJ2. TCRdb does not report a J gene; here it was assigned by matching the DNA to germline references. Germline CDR1 is VTNTFY and CDR2 is YDVSTARD (reference sequence). J lost 9 bases, V lost 6 bases, and 8 bases had no gene match. CDR3 size: 11 residues. The CDR3 DNA sequence: TGTGCCACCTGGTTCCATACTAAGAAACTCTTT. This codes for CATWFHTKKLF.

This clone was recorded once. The chain employs TRGV4 and TRGJ1 or TRGJ2. The J gene was missing in TCRdb and was found by matching the end of the DNA to germline. Germline CDR1 EGSTGY, CDR2 YDSYTSSV. The CDR3 has 12 amino acids. The junction had 10 bases not matched to a gene; V was cut back by 4 bases and J by 10 bases. This CDR3 is CATWEFYQKKLF. The CDR3, as DNA: TGTGCCACCTGGGAATTCTATCAGAAGAAACTCTTT.

This chain links TRGV2 with TRGJ1 or TRGJ2. TCRdb supplies no J gene; here it was assigned by aligning the nucleotide sequence to germline. The junction had 6 bases not matched to a gene; V was cut back by 0 bases and J by 7 bases. The CDR3 sequence is 13 residues long. Germline V lookup: CDR1 EGSNGY, CDR2 YDSYNSKV. The CDR3 DNA sequence: TGTGCCACCTGGGACGGGCATATATATAAGAAACTCTTT. It is translated as CATWDGHIYKKLF.

This clone has more than one count but fewer than ten. The chain has TRGV9 and TRGJ1 or TRGJ2. CDR1 and CDR2 from the germline V gene are GITISATS and ISYDGTV (reference sequence). After removal of 1 base from V and 5 bases from J, the junction contained 2 bases not matched to a gene. The CDR3 is 12 residues long. The DNA for the CDR3 is TGTGCCTTGTGGGAGGTCCATTATAAGAAACTCTTT. Translating it yields CALWEVHYKKLF.

The rearrangement links TRGV2 to TRGJP2. No J gene was available from TCRdb, and it was assigned here by a germline match of the DNA. The V gene's germline CDR1 is EGSNGY and CDR2 YDSYNSKV. This CDR3 is built from 11 residues. The trim removed 3 bases at V and 11 bases at J, leaving 3 bases unmatched. The CDR3 reads CATWDRWIKTF. The CDR3 nucleotides are TGTGCCACCTGGGACCGGTGGATCAAGACGTTT.

This rearrangement joins TRGV4 to TRGJ1 or TRGJ2. Germline loops: CDR1 EGSTGY, CDR2 YDSYTSSV. After removal of 6 bases from V and 5 bases from J, the junction contained 1 base not matched to a gene. The CDR3 has 10 amino acids. CDR3 sequence reads: CATWHYKKLF. DNA of the CDR3: TGTGCCACCTGGCATTATAAGAAACTCTTT.

This clone was found a few times. The V gene went uncalled, while the J gene is TRGJ1 or TRGJ2. This CDR3 has 9 amino acids. CDR3 coding DNA: TGTGCCACCGCCTATAAGAAACTCTTT. Its protein product is CATAYKKLF.

The sample holds a few counts of this clone. The same CDR3 arises from other DNA sequences in this sample as well. This chain joins TRGV4 and TRGJ1 or TRGJ2. TCRdb leaves out the J gene; it was filled in here by matching the DNA to germline. Trimming took 0 bases from V and 6 from J; bases not matched to a gene: 5. In germline, CDR1 is EGSTGY, CDR2 YDSYTSSV. The CDR3 length is 13 residues. The CDR3 coding sequence is TGTGCCACCTGGGATGGGCGGGGTTATAAGAAACTCTTT. This gives the protein CATWDGRGYKKLF.

This clone came up a few times. The chain couples TRGV8 to TRGJ1 or TRGJ2. This CDR3 comprises 11 residues. V was clipped by 0 bases and J by 11 bases; unmatched bases: 4. CDR1 is VENAVY and CDR2 is YDSYNSRV in the germline V gene. For the CDR3, the DNA is TGTGCCACCTGGGATAGGCTACAGAAACTCTTT. Protein sequence: CATWDRLQKLF.

In its sample, this clone was seen once. The chain carries TRGV3 and TRGJ1 or TRGJ2. As TCRdb names no J gene, one was assigned here on the basis of a DNA match to germline. V shed 0 bases, J shed 3 bases, and the junction held 8 bases outside the gene matches. CDR1 and CDR2 from the germline V gene are VTNTFY and YDVSTARD (reference sequence). CDR3 length: 15 amino acids. CDR3 sequence reads: CATWDRPMGYYKKLF. Here the CDR3 DNA reads TGTGCCACCTGGGACAGGCCTATGGGTTATTATAAGAAACTCTTT.

The chain has TRGV2 and TRGJ1 or TRGJ2. Since TCRdb gives no J gene, matching the DNA to germline was used here to assign it. The V gene's germline CDR1 is EGSNGY and CDR2 YDSYNSKV. Germline trimming cut 3 bases from V and 11 bases from J; bases unmatched to any gene: 4. There are 10 residues in the CDR3. In DNA, the CDR3 is TGTGCCACCTGGGACTCAGAGAAACTCTTT. It specifies CATWDSEKLF.

This chain uses TRGV3 with TRGJ1 or TRGJ2. Because TCRdb records no J gene, it was assigned here through a match of the DNA to germline. V shed 0 bases, J shed 7 bases, and the junction held 12 bases outside the gene matches. CDR3 length: 15 amino acids. Per germline, CDR1 VTNTFY and CDR2 YDVSTARD (reference sequence). In DNA form, the CDR3 reads TGTGCCACCTGGGACAGGCTGATGAACTGGTATAAGAAACTCTTT. This translates into CATWDRLMNWYKKLF.

This chain links TRGV8 with TRGJ1 or TRGJ2. The J gene is absent in TCRdb and was assigned here via DNA matching to germline. J lost 10 bases, V lost 2 bases, and 2 bases had no gene match. CDR3 size: 10 residues. Germline assignment: CDR1 VENAVY and CDR2 YDSYNSRV. The CDR3 DNA reads as TGTGCCACCTGGGATAAGAAGAAACTCTTT. Translation gives CATWDKKKLF.

This clone has more than one count but fewer than ten. V gene TRGV9 combines with J gene TRGJ1 or TRGJ2. Germline assignment: CDR1 GITISATS and CDR2 ISYDGTV (reference sequence). The junction had 2 bases not matched to a gene; V was cut back by 1 base and J by 8 bases. The CDR3 covers 11 residues. The CDR3 region is CALWEVDKKLF. The CDR3 DNA reads as TGTGCCTTGTGGGAGGTAGATAAGAAACTCTTT.

The V call is TRGV8, the J call TRGJ1 or TRGJ2. The J gene is not listed in TCRdb, so it was assigned here from a DNA match to germline. V shed 2 bases, J shed 5 bases, and the junction held 6 bases outside the gene matches. Germline assignment: CDR1 VENAVY and CDR2 YDSYNSRV. The CDR3 covers 13 residues. The CDR3 protein is CATWDTLHYKKLF. The CDR3, as DNA: TGTGCCACCTGGGATACTCTTCATTATAAGAAACTCTTT.

Points on this clone: Just one base apart from a much larger clone, this may be a read error. The chain combines TRGV4 with TRGJ1 or TRGJ2. This CDR3 comprises 11 residues. Germline loops: CDR1 EGSTGY, CDR2 YDSYTSSV. For the CDR3, the DNA is TGTGCCTCCTGGGATTATTATAAGAAACTCTTT. It is translated as CASWDYYKKLF.

The V gene went uncalled, while the J gene is TRGJ1 or TRGJ2. The CDR3 contains 14 residues. CDR3 region: CATWDTRHYYKKLF. The CDR3 region has the DNA TGTGCCACCTGGGACACCCGCCATTATTATAAGAAACTCTTT.

The rearrangement links TRGV2 to TRGJP2. No J gene was available from TCRdb, and it was assigned here by a germline match of the DNA. Per the germline V gene, CDR1 is EGSNGY and CDR2 is YDSYNSKV. CDR3 size: 23 residues. After removal of 1 base from V and 5 bases from J, the junction contained 31 bases not matched to a gene. The CDR3 bases are TGTGCCACCTGGGACGGAACGAATCATTGGGATAGCGCCGTCGGATTCAGTGATTGGATCAAGACGTTT. Protein: CATWDGTNHWDSAVGFSDWIKTF.

This clone was seen only a few times. This chain links TRGV3 with TRGJ1 or TRGJ2. TCRdb is silent on the J gene; assignment here came from matching the DNA to germline. Germline CDR1 is VTNTFY and CDR2 is YDVSTARD (reference sequence). The CDR3 is 12 residues long. The J segment lost 10 bases and the V segment lost 0 bases, leaving 6 bases of the junction unmatched. CDR3 DNA sequence: TGTGCCACCTGGGACAGGCAGAGGAAGAAACTCTTT. Its translation is CATWDRQRKKLF.

The chain recombines TRGV4 with TRGJ1 or TRGJ2. The J gene, not given by TCRdb, was assigned here from a germline match of the nucleotide sequence. The V segment lost 4 bases and the J segment 10 bases; nucleotides outside the gene matches: 13. CDR3 size: 13 residues. Germline V CDR1 and CDR2: EGSTGY, YDSYTSSV. The CDR3 DNA follows: TGTGCCACCTGGGACGGGCTATTCCCGAAGAAACTCTTT. It encodes CATWDGLFPKKLF.

The chain links TRGV9 to TRGJP2. The J gene, not given by TCRdb, was assigned here from a germline match of the nucleotide sequence. With 0 bases clipped from V and 0 bases from J, the junction kept 1 base outside the gene matches. The CDR3 extends over 15 amino acids. Germline values: CDR1 GITISATS, CDR2 ISYDGTV (reference sequence). CDR3 nucleotide sequence: TGTGCCTTGTGGGAGGTGCATAGTAGTGATTGGATCAAGACGTTT. Translation gives CALWEVHSSDWIKTF.

This chain links TRGV3 with TRGJ1 or TRGJ2. The J gene, missing from TCRdb, was assigned here through DNA to germline matching. Per the germline V gene, CDR1 is VTNTFY and CDR2 is YDVSTARD (reference sequence). V gave up 1 base and J gave up 8 bases; unmatched junction bases: 5. The CDR3 spans 12 residues. In DNA, the CDR3 is TGTGCCACCTGGGACAGATCAGATAAGAAACTCTTT. Translation gives CATWDRSDKKLF.

V and J are TRGV9 and TRGJ1 or TRGJ2. TCRdb records no J gene; here it was assigned by comparing the DNA to germline. The length of the CDR3 is 12 residues. V trimming: 10 bases; J trimming: 9 bases; junction bases outside the gene matches: 15. Germline lookup yields CDR1 GITISATS and CDR2 ISYDGTV (reference sequence). The CDR3 spells CAFPLERSKKLF. In DNA, the CDR3 is TGTGCCTTCCCCTTAGAGCGTTCTAAGAAACTCTTT.

Notes on this clone: The sample has other DNA sequences that encode this CDR3 too. The V and J genes are TRGV8 and TRGJ1 or TRGJ2. The germline gives CDR1 VENAVY, CDR2 YDSYNSRV. The CDR3 loop spans 11 amino acids. V shed 1 base, J shed 12 bases, and the junction held 6 bases outside the gene matches. This CDR3 is CATWDRFVKLF. In DNA form, the CDR3 reads TGTGCCACCTGGGATAGATTCGTGAAACTCTTT.

The chain combines TRGV3 with TRGJ1 or TRGJ2. No J segment appears in TCRdb, so it was assigned here by matching the sequence to germline. The trim removed 0 bases at V and 11 bases at J, leaving 7 bases unmatched. There are 12 residues in the CDR3. Germline assignment: CDR1 VTNTFY and CDR2 YDVSTARD (reference sequence). CDR3 nucleotides: TGTGCCACCTGGGACAGGCGACATGAGAAACTCTTT. Amino acids: CATWDRRHEKLF.